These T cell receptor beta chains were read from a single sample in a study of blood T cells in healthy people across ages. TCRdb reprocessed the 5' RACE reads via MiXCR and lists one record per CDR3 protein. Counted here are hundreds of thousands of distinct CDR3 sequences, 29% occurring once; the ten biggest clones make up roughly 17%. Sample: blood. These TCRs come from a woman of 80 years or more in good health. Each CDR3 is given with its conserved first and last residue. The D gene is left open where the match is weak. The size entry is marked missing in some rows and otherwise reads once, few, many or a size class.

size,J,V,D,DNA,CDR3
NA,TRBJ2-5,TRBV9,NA,TGTGCCAGCAGCGTAGCCGCAGGAGCTAAGCTGTGGGAACAGTACTTC,CASSVAAGAKLWEQYF
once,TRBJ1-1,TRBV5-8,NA,TGTGCCAGCAGACAACAGGGCGGGAGGACTGAAGCTTTCTTT,CASRQQGGRTEAFF
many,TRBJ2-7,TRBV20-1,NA,TGCAGTGCTAGAGCCAACTTAGGGACCGAGCAGTACTTC,CSARANLGTEQYF
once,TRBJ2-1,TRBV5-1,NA,TGCGCCAGCAGCTTGGAGGGCAGCCATGAGCAGTTCTTC,CASSLEGSHEQFF
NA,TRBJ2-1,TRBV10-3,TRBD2,TGTGCCATCAGTTCGGGACTAGCGGACTACAATGAGCAGTTCTTC,CAISSGLADYNEQFF
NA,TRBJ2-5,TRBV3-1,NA,TGTGCCAGCAGCCAATCAGAGACACAAGAGACCCAGTACTTC,CASSQSETQETQYF
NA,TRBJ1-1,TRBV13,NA,TGTGCCAGCAGCCAAGGAGGCGGAGACACTGAAGCTTTCTTT,CASSQGGGDTEAFF
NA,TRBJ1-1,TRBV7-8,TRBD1,TGTGCCAGCAGCTTAGCGTACACAGGGGGACGGGACACTGAAGCTTTCTTT,CASSLAYTGGRDTEAFF
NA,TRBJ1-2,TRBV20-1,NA,TGCAGTGCTAGAGATCAAAAGAGGTACTATGGCTACACCTTC,CSARDQKRYYGYTF
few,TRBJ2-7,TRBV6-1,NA,TGTGCCAGCAGTGAAATTGGACTTCACCCCTACGAGCAGTACTTC,CASSEIGLHPYEQYF
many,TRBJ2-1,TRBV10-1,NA,TGCGCCAGCAGCCCGAGAAGCAGGGGTGAGCAGTTCTTC,CASSPRSRGEQFF
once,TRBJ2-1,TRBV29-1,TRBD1,TGTGCCAGCAGCCCTCGGACAGGGGGTTTCTACAATGAGCAGTTCTTC,CASSPRTGGFYNEQFF
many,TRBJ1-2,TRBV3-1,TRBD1,TGTGCCAGCAGCCAAGTCGTGACAGGGCATGGCTACACCTTC,CASSQVVTGHGYTF
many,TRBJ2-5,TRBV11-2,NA,TGTGCCAGCAGCTTAGGCGTAGAGACCCAGTACTTC,CASSLGVETQYF
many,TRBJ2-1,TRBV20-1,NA,TGCAGTGCTAGAGATGATAGGAGGACTGCTGAGCAGTTCTTC,CSARDDRRTAEQFF
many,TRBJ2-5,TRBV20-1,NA,TGCAGTGCTAGAGATCTCAGTTCAGTTCCCTTCGAAACCCAGTACTTC,CSARDLSSVPFETQYF
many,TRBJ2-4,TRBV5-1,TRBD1,TGCGCCAGCAGCCGGGACAGGGGAAACTTTATTGCCAAAAACATTCAGTACTTC,CASSRDRGNFIAKNIQYF
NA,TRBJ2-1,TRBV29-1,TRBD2,TGCAGCTTATTACGTAGCGGGGAGCAGTTCTTC,CSLLRSGEQFF
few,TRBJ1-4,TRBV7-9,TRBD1,TGTGCCAGCAGCCTGACAGGGGGCTCTTTCTTTACTAATGAAAAACTGTTTTTT,CASSLTGGSFFTNEKLFF